The 7 T cell receptor beta chains reported below all come from one sample, sequenced in a study of cytomegalovirus exposure and HLA in healthy donors. 60 Vbeta and 13 Jbeta primers were used in PCR. The data were produced by immunoSEQ multiplex PCR, yet TCRdb's version contains in-frame clones alone and is incomplete. The table records around 100,000 clones, over 75% of them present only once. The sample consisted of PBMCs. These receptors were collected from a man between 40 and 49 years old in good health and CMV-seropositive.

The chain recombines TRBV5-6 with TRBJ1-1; 7 nucleotides align to TRBD1. CDR1 SGHDT and CDR2 YYEEEE come from the germline V gene. The CDR3 is 13 amino acids. With 5 bases clipped from V and 4 bases from J, the junction kept 5 bases outside the gene matches. The CDR3: CASSSTGATEAFF. The DNA for the CDR3 is TGTGCCAGCAGTTCTACAGGGGCCACTGAAGCTTTCTTT.

This chain connects TRBV10-1 to TRBJ2-1; a weak D match, TRBD2 (5 bases). The CDR3 covers 12 residues. The germline V gene has CDR1 WNHNN and CDR2 SYGVQD (reference sequence). V was pared by 3 bases and J by 8 bases, with 8 bases between. Written as DNA, the CDR3 is TGCGCCAGCAGTGACGGCGGGTATGAGCAGTTCTTC. Amino acids: CASSDGGYEQFF.

The chain carries TRBV14 and TRBJ2-3; D is possibly TRBD1 (5 bases). The CDR3 covers 17 residues. Germline CDR1 SGHDN, CDR2 FVKESK. V lost 2 bases to trimming and J lost 10 bases, with 25 bases between them. CDR3 amino acids: CASSQRRALGVPMAQYF. CDR3 nucleotide sequence: TGTGCCAGCAGCCAAAGAAGGGCCTTAGGGGTACCCATGGCGCAGTATTTT. The full variable domain, completed using reference TRBV14 and TRBJ2-3, is EAGVTQFPSHSVIEKGQTVTLRCDPISGHDNLYWYRRVMGKEIKFLLHFVKESKQDESGMPNNRFLAERTGGTYSTLKVQPAELEDSGVYFCASSQRRALGVPMAQYFGPGTRLTVL.

The chain joins TRBV5-8 to TRBJ1-5, with TRBD1 identical over 8 bases. CDR3 size: 15 residues. Germline CDR1 is SGHTS and CDR2 is YDEGEE. Trimming took 7 bases from V and 2 from J; bases not matched to a gene: 8. In DNA, the CDR3 is TGTGCCAGCGGACAGGGTACCCTTGGCAATCAGCCCCAGCATTTT. It specifies CASGQGTLGNQPQHF.

This clone has a handful of counts. In nucleotides, the CDR3 is TGTGCCAGCAGCTTAGGCAGCCTTCCGGGGGAGCAGTACTTC. It yields the protein CASSLGSLPGEQYF. This chain uses TRBV13 with TRBJ2-7, with D tentatively TRBD2 (5 bases). In germline, CDR1 is PRHDT, CDR2 FYEKMQ (reference sequence). CDR3 length equals 14 residues. Deletions cut 0 bases from V and 7 bases from J, with 13 bases between.

This clone came up a few times. The V call is TRBV11-1, the J call TRBJ2-7; 8 positions agree with TRBD2. The CDR3 totals 16 residues. V lost 1 base, J lost 2 bases, and 7 bases stayed unmatched. Germline V CDR1 and CDR2: SGHAT, FQDESV (reference sequence). The CDR3 loop reads CASSLVTSGTTYEQYF. DNA for the CDR3: TGTGCCAGCAGCTTAGTAACTAGCGGAACTACCTACGAGCAGTACTTC.

V and J are TRBV12-2 and TRBJ1-4; whether TRBD1, the table's D call, matches the DNA was not checked. TRBV12-2 is recorded as a pseudogene. This CDR3 comprises 21 residues. The CDR3 DNA sequence: TGTGCAAGTCGCCCCACCCACGATAGGGGACAGGGGTTGCTGACTAATGAAAAACTGTTTTTT. Amino acids: CASRPTHDRGQGLLTNEKLFF.